Described below is a single T cell receptor (beta chain) sequence and its context. Its target is not known. The protocol was immunoSEQ multiplex PCR, while the TCRdb copy is restricted to in-frame clones and leaves out a portion. The sample contains roughly 41,000 clones, under 85% of which appear only once. This sample was taken from a study of vaccination effects on CD4 cells after COVID-19. The study, taken as a whole, reports: Convalescent patients numbered few in the study; early post-infection timepoints were missing entirely.

Losses at the gene ends were 6 bases for V and 2 bases for J; bases not matched to a gene: 3. CDR1 and CDR2 (germline): MNHEY, SVGAGI. This CDR3 comprises 14 residues. Antigen-specific CD4+ T cells were expanded with viral peptide pools in the ViraFEST assay before sequencing. Upon completion of roughly ten days in culture, CD4+ T cells were isolated. Two doses of either BNT162b2 or mRNA-1273 were given to each participant. The chain is built from TRBV6-5 and TRBJ1-2, with TRBD1 identical over 10 bases. The clonotype was recovered from a human donor who received a COVID-19 vaccine. The sample in question was CD4+ T cells from PBMCs cultured with HCoV-OC43 spike peptides, obtained after COVID-19 vaccination. Subset defined: HCoV-OC43 spike overlapping peptide pool stimulation. CDR3: CASRRTGGNYGYTF. CDR3 nucleotides: TGTGCCAGCAGAAGGACAGGGGGAAACTATGGCTACACCTTC.